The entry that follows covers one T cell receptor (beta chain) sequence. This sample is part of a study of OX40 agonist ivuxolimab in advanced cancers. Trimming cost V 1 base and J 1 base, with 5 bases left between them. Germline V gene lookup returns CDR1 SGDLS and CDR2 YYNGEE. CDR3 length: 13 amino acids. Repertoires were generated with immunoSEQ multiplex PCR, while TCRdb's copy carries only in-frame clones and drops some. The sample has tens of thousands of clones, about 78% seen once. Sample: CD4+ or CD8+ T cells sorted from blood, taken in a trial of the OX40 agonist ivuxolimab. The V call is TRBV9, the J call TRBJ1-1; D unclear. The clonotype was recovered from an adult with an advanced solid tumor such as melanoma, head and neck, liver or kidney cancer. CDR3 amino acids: CASSVQGNTEAFF. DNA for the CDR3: TGTGCCAGCAGCGTACAAGGGAACACTGAAGCTTTCTTT.